This TCR beta chain was sequenced for a study of cytomegalovirus exposure and HLA in healthy donors. Of note for this clone: Its specificity is not known.

Points from the study as a whole: The Asian-associated ancestry cluster reportedly had fewer N-insertions than the approximately 700-donor mean in a later analysis.

With 60 Vbeta and 13 Jbeta primers, the PCR was carried out. Per the original methods: Later reanalysis found 60 million to 90 million unique TCR beta chains, roughly 10 million of them shared. The data were produced by immunoSEQ multiplex PCR, yet TCRdb's version contains in-frame clones alone and is incomplete. V, J and clone size are taken as reported in that table, and D and trimming were inferred from the DNA itself. The table includes more than 85,000 clones, under 80% detected once. This sequence originates from a woman in her forties or fifties in good health and CMV-seropositive. The sample comprised PBMCs.

The CDR3: CASSLEGDGNTIYF. CDR3 nucleotide sequence: TGTGCCAGCAGCTTAGAAGGGGATGGAAACACCATATATTTT. The J gene is TRBJ1-3, the V gene TRBV13; D might be TRBD1 (5 bases). The germline V gene has CDR1 PRHDT and CDR2 FYEKMQ (reference sequence). V was pared by 1 base and J by 3 bases, with 7 bases between. There are 14 residues in the CDR3.